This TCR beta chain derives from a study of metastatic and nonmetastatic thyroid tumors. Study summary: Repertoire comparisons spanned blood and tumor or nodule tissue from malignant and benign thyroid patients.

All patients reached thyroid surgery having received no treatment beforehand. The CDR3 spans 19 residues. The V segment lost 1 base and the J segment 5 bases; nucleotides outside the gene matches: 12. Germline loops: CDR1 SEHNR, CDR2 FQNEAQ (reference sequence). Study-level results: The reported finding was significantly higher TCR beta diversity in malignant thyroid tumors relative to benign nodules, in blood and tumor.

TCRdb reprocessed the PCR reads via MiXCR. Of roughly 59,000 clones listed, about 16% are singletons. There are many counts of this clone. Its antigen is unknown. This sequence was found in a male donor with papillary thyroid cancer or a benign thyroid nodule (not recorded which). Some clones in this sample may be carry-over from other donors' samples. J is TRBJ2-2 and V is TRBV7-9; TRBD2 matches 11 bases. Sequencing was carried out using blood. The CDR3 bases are TGTGCCAGCAGCTTAGGAGGCCCCCGACTAGCGGGAACTACCGGGGAGCTGTTTTTT. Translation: CASSLGGPRLAGTTGELFF.